This TCR beta chain was retrieved from a study of human T cells and chemical hapten exposure. Germline V gene data show CDR1 as MNHEY and CDR2 as SVGEGT. The CDR3 extends over 13 amino acids. V was clipped by 8 bases and J by 2 bases, with 13 bases between them. The time point is: pre-sensitization, week 0. The sample's treatment: therapeutic diphenylcyclopropenone sensitization with weekly scalp DPC. Blood draws came first, before each patch test. MiXCR was run by TCRdb on the RACE reads, yielding one entry per CDR3 protein. The sample includes 35,000 to 45,000 distinct CDR3 sequences, approximately 13% of them seen just once. This clonotype was counted ten times or more.

The source is a woman in her twenties or thirties with alopecia areata. Some clones in this sample may be carry-over from other donors' samples. The material sequenced was whole blood, taken in connection with sensitization to the hapten diphenylcyclopropenone (DPC). The chain has TRBV6-2 or TRBV6-3 and TRBJ2-7; D ambiguous. The CDR3 DNA sequence: TGTGCCAGCGGGTTACGAGTCCCCTACGAGCAGTACTTC. Amino acids: CASGLRVPYEQYF.